This T cell receptor beta chain originates from a study of T cells after yellow fever vaccination. Overall study findings and caveats: Weaker in magnitude, the secondary response showed a faster peak on day 5 versus 15.

Each CDR3 protein is one row after TCRdb ran MiXCR on the 5' RACE reads. The sample lists under 600,000 distinct CDR3 sequences, around an eighth occurring once. The sample holds a few counts of this clonotype. Its antigen is as yet unknown. The TCR was taken from a man in his thirties or forties who received the YFV17D yellow fever vaccine. The source material was PBMCs, sampled on the day of the yellow fever booster vaccination.

For the CDR3, the DNA is TGTGCCAGCAAGCTGGACAGGCTGAACACTGAAGCTTTCTTT. Residues: CASKLDRLNTEAFF. The J gene is TRBJ1-1, the V gene TRBV6-1, with 7 bases fitting TRBD1. V lost 7 bases and J lost 0; bases outside the gene matches: 5. This CDR3 region has 14 residues. CDR1 and CDR2 (germline): MNHNS, SASEGT.